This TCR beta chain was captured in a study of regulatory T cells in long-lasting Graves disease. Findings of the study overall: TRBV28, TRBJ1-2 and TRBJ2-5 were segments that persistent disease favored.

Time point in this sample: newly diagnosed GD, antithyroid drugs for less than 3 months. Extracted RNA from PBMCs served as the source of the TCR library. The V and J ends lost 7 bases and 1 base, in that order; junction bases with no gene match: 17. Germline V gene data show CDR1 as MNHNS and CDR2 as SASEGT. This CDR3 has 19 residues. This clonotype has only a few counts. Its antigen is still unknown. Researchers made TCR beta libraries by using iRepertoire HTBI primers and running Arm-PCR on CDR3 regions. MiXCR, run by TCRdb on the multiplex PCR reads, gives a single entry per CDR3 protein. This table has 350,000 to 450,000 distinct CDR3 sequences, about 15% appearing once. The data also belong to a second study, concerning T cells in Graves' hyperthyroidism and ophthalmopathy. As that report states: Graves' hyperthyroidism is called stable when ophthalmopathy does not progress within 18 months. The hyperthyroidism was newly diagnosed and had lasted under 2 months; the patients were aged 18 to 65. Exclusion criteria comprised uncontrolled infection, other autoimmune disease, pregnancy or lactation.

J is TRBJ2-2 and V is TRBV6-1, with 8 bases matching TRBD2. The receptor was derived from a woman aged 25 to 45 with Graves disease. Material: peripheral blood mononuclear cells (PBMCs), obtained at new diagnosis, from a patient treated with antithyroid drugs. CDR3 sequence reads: CASTLGISGTMGNTGELFF. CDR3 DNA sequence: TGTGCCAGCACCCTGGGAATTAGCGGGACAATGGGGAACACCGGGGAGCTGTTTTTT.